This is a list of T cell receptor beta chains from one sample in a study of blood T cell repertoires in COVID-19. The table came from immunoSEQ multiplex PCR; TCRdb's copy has only in-frame clones and leaves some out. The sample carries 250,000 to 350,000 clones, around 89% recorded once. The sequencing input was PBMCs or T cells enriched from blood (not recorded which). The receptors were sampled from a woman between 18 and 29 years old with acute COVID-19. Both conserved end residues are part of each CDR3. The D gene is left open where the match is weak.

>.|TRBV11-3
CASSPSTGVYNEQFF
>TRBD2|TRBV7-2
CASSFRGTSGRDTQYF
>.|TRBV11-2
CASSIQVQETQYF
>.|TRBV30
CARTGDNEKLFF
>.|TRBV2
CASSEMGGNYGYTF
>TRBD1|TRBV18
CASSPPDRSTDTQYF
>.|TRBV12-3/TRBV12-4
CASSFQAKYEAFF
>.|TRBV5-1
CASSPRVATGELFF
>TRBD1|TRBV10-3
CANSGQVAGANVLTF
>TRBD2|TRBV3-1/TRBV3-2
CASRSQGLEKETQYF
>.|TRBV19
CASSPGGQSYSNQPQHF
>.|TRBV18
CASSPRKRGAKGLQPQHF
>TRBD1|TRBV3-1/TRBV3-2
CASSPAGGAGYGYTF
>.|TRBV7-9
CASSLLGGMDTEAFF
>TRBD1|TRBV5-1
CASSLTGSSYNEQFF
>TRBD2|TRBV5-1
CASKGGETQYF
>.|TRBV29-1
CSARANYGYTF
>TRBD2|TRBV27
CASSLISGGPERTDTQYF
>.|TRBV20-1
CSASSGTRTYNEQFF
>.|TRBV28
CASSFSYEQYF
>TRBD1|TRBV7-9
CASSSRGLGNTIYF
>TRBD2|TRBV29-1
CSVGLAGVIPSYNEQFF
>.|TRBV27
CASSVRGVGDSGNQPQHF
>TRBD2|TRBV7-9
CASSPLRGTSGSFETQYF
>TRBD1|TRBV5-1
CASSPYRGPRDNEQFF
>.|TRBV28
CASSLEVSASTDTQYF
>.|TRBV6-4
CASSSSRGAEQYF
>.|TRBV7-9
CASSLDGGNYGYTF
>.|TRBV5-8
CASSLSRGWSQPQHF
>.|TRBV10-1
CASSESSEKLFF
>.|TRBV21-1
CASTIPGQGPGEQFF
>TRBD1|TRBV5-4
CASSAYRGFDTEAFF
>TRBD1|TRBV6-1
CASSEEDRGYTEAFF
>TRBD1|TRBV27
CASSLSPGQGFYGYTF
>TRBD1|TRBV18
CASSLGQGQDGYTF
>.|TRBV2
CASSESPANYGYTF
>TRBD1|TRBV6-5
CASSYRDRSYEQYF
>.|TRBV27
CASSYSGALGYTF
>TRBD2|TRBV14
CASSLGVAGLVEQYF
>TRBD1|TRBV18
CASSPPGQPTYEQYF
>.|TRBV3-1/TRBV3-2
CASSQDGGESFSYNEQFF
>.|TRBV7-8
CASSLDRASTEAFF
>TRBD2|TRBV5-1
CASSPGLAGDGGETQYF
>TRBD1|TRBV25-1
CASRARDRGDNEQFF
>TRBD2|TRBV9
CASSVGLARYNEQFF
>TRBD2|TRBV7-6
CASSLAGVNQYEQYF
>TRBD2|TRBV29-1
CSVKTSGRSKWQFF
>.|TRBV29-1
CSVGAEGHQETQYF